The rows below give T cell receptor beta chains drawn from one sample of a study of early T cells in non-severe SARS-CoV-2 infection. TCRdb fed the 5' RACE reads into MiXCR, producing one record per CDR3 protein. Of over 90,000 distinct CDR3 sequences in the sample, around 12% were seen once. Specimen: whole blood. These receptors were obtained from an adult who was a healthcare worker with PCR-confirmed SARS-CoV-2 infection or an uninfected control (not recorded which). CDR3s include the opening cysteine and the closing phenylalanine or tryptophan. D genes are given only for firm matches. Clone sizes are given selectively: once, few, many, or a class where the clone is expanded.

V gene,J gene,CDR3 length,D gene,clone size,CDR3 protein,CDR3 DNA
TRBV4-1,TRBJ2-1,13,TRBD2,many,CASSPGLAVEQFF,TGCGCCAGCAGCCCGGGACTAGCAGTTGAGCAGTTCTTC
TRBV5-4,TRBJ2-6,16,TRBD1,many,CASSRKTGTGANVLTF,TGTGCCAGCAGCAGAAAGACAGGGACTGGGGCCAACGTCCTGACTTTC
TRBV20-1,TRBJ1-2,16,NA,few,CSAKGLDGGIFNGYTF,TGCAGTGCCAAAGGGTTGGACGGAGGAATCTTCAATGGCTACACCTTC
TRBV7-8,TRBJ2-1,14,TRBD1,few,CASSRRDRDHEQFF,TGTGCCAGCAGCCGCCGGGACAGGGACCATGAGCAGTTCTTC
TRBV5-1,TRBJ2-3,13,NA,NA,CASHDGYTDTQYF,TGCGCCAGCCACGACGGATACACAGATACGCAGTATTTT
TRBV11-2,TRBJ2-3,15,NA,NA,CASTSSWWSTDTQYF,TGTGCCAGCACCTCAAGCTGGTGGAGTACAGATACGCAGTATTTT
TRBV20-1,TRBJ2-3,16,NA,many,CSAGPGTGIVPDTQYF,TGCAGTGCTGGACCCGGGACCGGAATAGTACCAGATACGCAGTATTTT
TRBV20-1,TRBJ2-5,17,NA,few,CSANLDRLIPTQETQYF,TGCAGTGCTAACCTCGACAGGTTAATACCTACCCAAGAGACCCAGTACTTC
TRBV20-1,TRBJ1-5,15,NA,NA,CSALSAQGDHQPQHF,TGCAGTGCTCTCTCGGCACAGGGAGACCATCAGCCCCAGCATTTT
TRBV28,TRBJ2-7,13,NA,many,CASSFVGTLEQYF,TGTGCCAGCAGTTTTGTAGGGACACTGGAGCAGTACTTC
TRBV4-2,TRBJ2-2,14,NA,NA,CASSQDSRGGELFF,TGTGCCAGCAGCCAAGATTCCAGGGGCGGGGAGCTGTTTTTT
TRBV7-2,TRBJ2-1,16,NA,NA,CASSPDRRLIYNEQFF,TGTGCCAGCAGCCCCGACCGGCGGTTGATCTACAATGAGCAGTTCTTC
TRBV20-1,TRBJ2-1,14,NA,many,CSARRDRGGNEQFF,TGCAGTGCTCGCCGGGATAGAGGCGGCAATGAGCAGTTCTTC